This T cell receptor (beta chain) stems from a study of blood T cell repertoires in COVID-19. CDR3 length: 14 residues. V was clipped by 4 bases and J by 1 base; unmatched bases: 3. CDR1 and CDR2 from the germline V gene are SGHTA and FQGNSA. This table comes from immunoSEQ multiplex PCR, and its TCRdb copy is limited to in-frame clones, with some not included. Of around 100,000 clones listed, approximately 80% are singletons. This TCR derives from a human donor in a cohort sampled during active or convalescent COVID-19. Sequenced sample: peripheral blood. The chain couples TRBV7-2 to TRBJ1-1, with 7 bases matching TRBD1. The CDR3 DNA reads TGTGCCAGCAGCTATGCAGGGGGGAACACTGAAGCTTTCTTT. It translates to CASSYAGGNTEAFF.